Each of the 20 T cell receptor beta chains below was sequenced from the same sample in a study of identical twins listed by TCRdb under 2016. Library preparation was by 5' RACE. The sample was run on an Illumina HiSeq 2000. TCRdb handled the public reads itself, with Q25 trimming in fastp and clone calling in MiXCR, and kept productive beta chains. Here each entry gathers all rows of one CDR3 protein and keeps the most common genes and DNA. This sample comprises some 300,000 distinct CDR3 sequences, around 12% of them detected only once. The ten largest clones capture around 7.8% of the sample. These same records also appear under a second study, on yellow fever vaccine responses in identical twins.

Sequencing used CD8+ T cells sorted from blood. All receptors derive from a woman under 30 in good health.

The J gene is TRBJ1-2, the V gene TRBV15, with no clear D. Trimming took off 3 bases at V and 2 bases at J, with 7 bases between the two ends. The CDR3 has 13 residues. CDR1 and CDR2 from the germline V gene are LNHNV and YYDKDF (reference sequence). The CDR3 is CATSSSENYGYTF. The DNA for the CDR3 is TGTGCCACCAGCAGTTCAGAAAACTATGGCTACACCTTC.

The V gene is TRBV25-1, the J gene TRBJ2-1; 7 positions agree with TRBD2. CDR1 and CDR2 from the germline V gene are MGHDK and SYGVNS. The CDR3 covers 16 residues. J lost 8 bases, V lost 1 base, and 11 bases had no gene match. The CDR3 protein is CASSEFGREVADEQFF. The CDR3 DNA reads TGTGCCAGCAGTGAATTCGGTCGGGAGGTAGCTGATGAGCAGTTCTTC. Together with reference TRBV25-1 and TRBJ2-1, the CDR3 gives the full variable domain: EADIYQTPRYLVIGTGKKITLECSQTMGHDKMYWYQQDPGMELHLIHYSYGVNSTEKGDLSSESTVSRIRTEHFPLTLESARPSHTSQYLCASSEFGREVADEQFFGPGTRLTVL.

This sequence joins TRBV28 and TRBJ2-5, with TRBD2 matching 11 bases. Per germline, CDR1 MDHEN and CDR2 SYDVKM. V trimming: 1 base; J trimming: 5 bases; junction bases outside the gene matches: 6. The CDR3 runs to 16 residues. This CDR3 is CASSLSLAGGRETQYF. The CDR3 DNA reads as TGTGCCAGCAGTTTATCTCTAGCGGGGGGAAGGGAGACCCAGTACTTC.

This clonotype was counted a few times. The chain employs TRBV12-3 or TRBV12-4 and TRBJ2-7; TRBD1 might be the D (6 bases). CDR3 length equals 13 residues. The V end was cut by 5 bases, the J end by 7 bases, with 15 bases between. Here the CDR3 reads CASSLGGPGEQYF. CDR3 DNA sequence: TGTGCCAGCAGTCTAGGGGGACCGGGTGAGCAGTACTTC.

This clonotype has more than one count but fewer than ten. CDR3 loop: CASTDITNTGELFF. The CDR3 coding sequence is TGTGCCAGCACCGACATTACGAACACCGGGGAGCTGTTTTTT. V is TRBV7-9 and J is TRBJ2-2; D gene unclear. CDR1 and CDR2 from the germline V gene are SEHNR and FQNEAQ (reference sequence). This CDR3 is built from 14 residues. The ends were cut back, 7 bases at V and 0 bases at J, with 9 bases in the middle.

CDR3 sequence: CSAFRYTEAFF. The CDR3 DNA follows: TGCAGTGCTTTTCGCTACACTGAAGCTTTCTTT. The J gene is TRBJ1-1, the V gene TRBV20-1; D unclear. Trimming cost V 5 bases and J 3 bases, with 7 bases left between them. The CDR3 consists of 11 residues. Germline CDR1 reads DFQATT; CDR2 reads SNEGSKA (reference sequence).

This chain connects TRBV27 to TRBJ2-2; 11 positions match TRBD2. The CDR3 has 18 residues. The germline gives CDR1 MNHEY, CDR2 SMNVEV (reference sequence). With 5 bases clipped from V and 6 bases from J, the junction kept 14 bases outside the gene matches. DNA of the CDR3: TGTGCCAGCAGTCGCACCCAGATAGCGGGAGGGTGGGCCGGGGAGCTGTTTTTT. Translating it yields CASSRTQIAGGWAGELFF.

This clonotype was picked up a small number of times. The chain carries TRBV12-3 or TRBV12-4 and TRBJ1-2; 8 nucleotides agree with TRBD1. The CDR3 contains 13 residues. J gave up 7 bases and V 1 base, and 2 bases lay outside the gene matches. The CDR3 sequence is CASSLGTGLGYTF. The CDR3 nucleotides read TGTGCCAGCAGTTTAGGGACAGGGCTTGGCTACACCTTC.

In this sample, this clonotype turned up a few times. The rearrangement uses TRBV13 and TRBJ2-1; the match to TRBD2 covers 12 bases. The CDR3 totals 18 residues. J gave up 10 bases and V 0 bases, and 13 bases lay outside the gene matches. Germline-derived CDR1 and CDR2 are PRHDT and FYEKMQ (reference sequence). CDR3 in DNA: TGTGCCAGCAGCTTAGGCCCCCGGACTAGCGGGATGTCGGGCGAGCAGTTCTTC. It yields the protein CASSLGPRTSGMSGEQFF. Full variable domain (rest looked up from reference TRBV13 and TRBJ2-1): AAGVIQSPRHLIKEKRETATLKCYPIPRHDTVYWYQQGPGQDPQFLISFYEKMQSDKGSIPDRFSAQQFSDYHSELNMSSLELGDSALYFCASSLGPRTSGMSGEQFFGPGTRLTVL.

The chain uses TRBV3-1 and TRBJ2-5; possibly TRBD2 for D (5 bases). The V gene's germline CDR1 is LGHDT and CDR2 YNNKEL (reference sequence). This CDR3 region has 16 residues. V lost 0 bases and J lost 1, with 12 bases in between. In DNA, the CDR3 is TGTGCCAGCAGCCAAGACGGAGGATACGTCCAAGAGACCCAGTACTTC. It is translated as CASSQDGGYVQETQYF.

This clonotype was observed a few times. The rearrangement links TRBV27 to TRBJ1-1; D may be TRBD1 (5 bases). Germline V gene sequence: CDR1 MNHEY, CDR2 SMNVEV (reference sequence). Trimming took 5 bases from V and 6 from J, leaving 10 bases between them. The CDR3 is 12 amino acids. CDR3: CASSQIGAEAFF. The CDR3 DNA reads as TGTGCCAGCAGTCAGATAGGGGCTGAAGCTTTCTTT.

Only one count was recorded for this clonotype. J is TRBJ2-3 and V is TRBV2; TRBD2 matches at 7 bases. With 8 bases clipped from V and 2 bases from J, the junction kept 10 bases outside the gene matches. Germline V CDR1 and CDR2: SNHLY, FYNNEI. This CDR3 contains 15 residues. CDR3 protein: CASERGAGITDTQYF. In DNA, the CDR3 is TGTGCCAGCGAGCGGGGAGCGGGGATCACAGATACGCAGTATTTT. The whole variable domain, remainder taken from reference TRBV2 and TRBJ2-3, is EPEVTQTPSHQVTQMGQEVILRCVPISNHLYFYWYRQILGQKVEFLVSFYNNEISEKSEIFDDQFSVERPDGSNFTLKIRSTKLEDSAMYFCASERGAGITDTQYFGPGTRLTVL.

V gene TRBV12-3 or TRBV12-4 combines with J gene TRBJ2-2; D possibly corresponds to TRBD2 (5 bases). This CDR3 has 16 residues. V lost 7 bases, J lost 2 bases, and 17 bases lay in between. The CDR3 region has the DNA TGTGCCAGCACCTCCCGAGAGGGAGTCAACACCGGGGAGCTGTTTTTT. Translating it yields CASTSREGVNTGELFF.

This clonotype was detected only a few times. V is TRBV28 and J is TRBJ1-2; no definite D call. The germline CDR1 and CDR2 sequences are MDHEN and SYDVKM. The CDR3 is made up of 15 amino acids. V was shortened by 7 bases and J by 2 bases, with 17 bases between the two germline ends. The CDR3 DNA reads TGTGCCAGCACCTACTTACGGACGGCAAACTATGGCTACACCTTC. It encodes CASTYLRTANYGYTF.

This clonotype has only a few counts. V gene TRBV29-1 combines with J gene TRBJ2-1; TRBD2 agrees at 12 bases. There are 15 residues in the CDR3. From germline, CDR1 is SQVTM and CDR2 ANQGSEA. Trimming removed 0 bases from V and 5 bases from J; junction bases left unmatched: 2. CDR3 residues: CSVEDGLAGNNEQFF. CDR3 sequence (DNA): TGCAGCGTTGAAGACGGACTAGCGGGGAACAATGAGCAGTTCTTC.

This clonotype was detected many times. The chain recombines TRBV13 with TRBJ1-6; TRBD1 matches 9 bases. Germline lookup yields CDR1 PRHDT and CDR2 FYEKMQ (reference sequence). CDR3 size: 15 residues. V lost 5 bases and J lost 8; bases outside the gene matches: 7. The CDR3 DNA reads TGTGCCAGCAGCGACGGACAGGGGTTCGATTCACCCCTCCACTTT. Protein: CASSDGQGFDSPLHF.

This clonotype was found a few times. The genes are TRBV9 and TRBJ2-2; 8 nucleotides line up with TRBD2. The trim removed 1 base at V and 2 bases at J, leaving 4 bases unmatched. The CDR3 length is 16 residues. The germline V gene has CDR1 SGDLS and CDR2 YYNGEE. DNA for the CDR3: TGTGCCAGCAGCGTATGGAGCGGGGGAAACACCGGGGAGCTGTTTTTT. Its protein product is CASSVWSGGNTGELFF.

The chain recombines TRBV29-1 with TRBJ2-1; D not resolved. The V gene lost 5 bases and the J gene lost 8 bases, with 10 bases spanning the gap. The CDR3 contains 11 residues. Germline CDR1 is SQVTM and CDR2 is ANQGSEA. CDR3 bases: TGCAGCGTTCACAGCGATCATGAGCAGTTCTTC. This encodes CSVHSDHEQFF.

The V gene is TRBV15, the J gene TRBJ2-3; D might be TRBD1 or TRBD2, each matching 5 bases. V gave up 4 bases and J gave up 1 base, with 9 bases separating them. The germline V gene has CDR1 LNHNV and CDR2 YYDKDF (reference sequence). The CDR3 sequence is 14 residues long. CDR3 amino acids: CATSIRDGTDTQYF. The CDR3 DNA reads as TGTGCCACCAGCATACGGGACGGCACAGATACGCAGTATTTT.

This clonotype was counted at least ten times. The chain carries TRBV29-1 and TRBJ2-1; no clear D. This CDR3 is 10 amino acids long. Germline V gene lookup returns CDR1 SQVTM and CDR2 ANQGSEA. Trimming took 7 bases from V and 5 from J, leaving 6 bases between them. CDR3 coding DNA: TGCAGCGGGTATCACAATGAGCAGTTCTTC. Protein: CSGYHNEQFF.